This T cell receptor beta chain stems from a study of blood T cell repertoires in COVID-19. Study in general: Samples of COVID-19 (acute and convalescent) were obtained from the United States, Italy and Spain. PBMCs, B-cell-depleted T cells, or T cells provided the cDNA or gDNA that made up the material.

Original processing methods: Amplification of reference gene primers was used by the study to estimate nucleated cell counts. Assay used: immunoSEQ multiplex PCR; TCRdb lists only in-frame clones, some missing. The DNA was the basis for D and trimming; V, J and clone size are from that table. Of roughly 250,000 clones listed, approximately 84% are singletons. Germline-derived CDR1 and CDR2 are SGHNT and YYREEE (reference sequence). V dropped 3 bases and J dropped 0 bases, with 12 bases sitting between them. The CDR3 has 15 amino acids. Sample: peripheral blood. J is TRBJ1-2 and V is TRBV5-4; D uncertain. The sequence came from a man aged 35 to 55 with acute or convalescent COVID-19. The CDR3 here is CASSSLDGTNYGYTF. The DNA for the CDR3 is TGTGCCAGCAGCTCTCTAGACGGGACTAACTATGGCTACACCTTC.